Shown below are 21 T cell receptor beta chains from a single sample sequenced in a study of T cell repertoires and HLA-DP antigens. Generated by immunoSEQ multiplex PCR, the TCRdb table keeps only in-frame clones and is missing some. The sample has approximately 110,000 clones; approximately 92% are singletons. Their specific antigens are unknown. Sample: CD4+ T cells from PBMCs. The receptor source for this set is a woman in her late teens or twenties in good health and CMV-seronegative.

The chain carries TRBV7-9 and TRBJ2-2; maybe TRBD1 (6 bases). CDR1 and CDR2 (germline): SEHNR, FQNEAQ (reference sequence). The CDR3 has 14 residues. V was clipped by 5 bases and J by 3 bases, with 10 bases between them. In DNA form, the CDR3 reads TGTGCCAGCAGCCGGACAGTTTACACCGGGGAGCTGTTTTTT. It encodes CASSRTVYTGELFF. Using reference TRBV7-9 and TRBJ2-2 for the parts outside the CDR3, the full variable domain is DTGVSQNPRHKITKRGQNVTFRCDPISEHNRLYWYRQTLGQGPEFLTYFQNEAQLEKSRLLSDRFSAERPKGSFSTLEIQRTEQGDSAMYLCASSRTVYTGELFFGEGSRLTVL.

CDR3 region: CASSLKYQETQYF. In DNA, the CDR3 is TGCGCCAGCAGCTTGAAGTACCAAGAGACCCAGTACTTC. This chain joins TRBV5-1 and TRBJ2-5; D gene uncertain. The CDR3 loop spans 13 amino acids. Trimming shortened V by 1 base and J by 0 bases, and 4 bases separated the two germline ends. From germline, CDR1 is SGHRS and CDR2 YFSETQ.

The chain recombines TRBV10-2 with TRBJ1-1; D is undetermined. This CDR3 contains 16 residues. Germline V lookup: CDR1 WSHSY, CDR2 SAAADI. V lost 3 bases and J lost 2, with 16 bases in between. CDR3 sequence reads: CASSDPRRQTNTEAFF. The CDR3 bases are TGCGCCAGCAGTGACCCTCGGCGGCAGACCAACACTGAAGCTTTCTTT.

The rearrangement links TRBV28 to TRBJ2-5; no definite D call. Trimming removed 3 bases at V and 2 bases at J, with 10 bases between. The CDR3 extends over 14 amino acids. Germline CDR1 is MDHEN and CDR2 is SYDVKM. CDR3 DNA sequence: TGTGCCAGCAGTTTCAGAGGAGAGCAAGAGACCCAGTACTTC. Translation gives CASSFRGEQETQYF.

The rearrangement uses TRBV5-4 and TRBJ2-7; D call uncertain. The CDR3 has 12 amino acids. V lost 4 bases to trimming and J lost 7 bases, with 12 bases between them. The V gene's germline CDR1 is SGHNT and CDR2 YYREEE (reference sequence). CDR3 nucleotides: TGTGCCAGCAGCCCTGGCATGCGGGAGCAGTACTTC. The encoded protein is CASSPGMREQYF.

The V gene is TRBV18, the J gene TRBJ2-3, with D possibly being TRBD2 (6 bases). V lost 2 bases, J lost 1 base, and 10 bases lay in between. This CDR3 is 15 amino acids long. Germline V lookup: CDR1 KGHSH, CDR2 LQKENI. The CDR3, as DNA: TGTGCCAGCTCACCAGGGGGGTCGGGCACAGATACGCAGTATTTT. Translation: CASSPGGSGTDTQYF.

This CDR3 reads CASSHPKSGRGGTEAFF. CDR3 nucleotides: TGCGCCAGCAGCCACCCGAAATCTGGCAGGGGTGGCACTGAAGCTTTCTTT. The V and J genes are TRBV4-1 and TRBJ1-1, with D possibly being TRBD1 (6 bases). Germline CDR1 MGHRA, CDR2 YSYEKL. The CDR3 contains 17 residues. V lost 3 bases and J lost 4, with 21 bases in between.

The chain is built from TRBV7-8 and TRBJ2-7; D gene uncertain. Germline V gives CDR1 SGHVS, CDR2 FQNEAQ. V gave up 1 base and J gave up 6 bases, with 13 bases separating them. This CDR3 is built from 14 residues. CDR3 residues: CASSLVPDPIEQYF. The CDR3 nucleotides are TGTGCCAGCAGCTTAGTTCCAGACCCTATCGAGCAGTACTTC.

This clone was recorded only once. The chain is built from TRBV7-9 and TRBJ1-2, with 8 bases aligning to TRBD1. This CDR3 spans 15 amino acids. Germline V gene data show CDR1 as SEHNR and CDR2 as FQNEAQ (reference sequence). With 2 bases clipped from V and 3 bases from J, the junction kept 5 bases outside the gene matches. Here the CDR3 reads CASSLSKDRDYGYTF. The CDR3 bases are TGTGCCAGCAGCTTATCTAAGGACAGGGACTATGGCTACACCTTC.

Written as DNA, the CDR3 is TGTGCCAGCAGCGTGTCAGGCTCTGGAAACACCATATATTTT. Encoded protein: CASSVSGSGNTIYF. This chain uses TRBV9 with TRBJ1-3; D ambiguous. The V end lost 2 bases, the J end lost 0 bases, and 6 bases lay between the germline ends. The CDR3 runs to 14 residues. Germline loops: CDR1 SGDLS, CDR2 YYNGEE.

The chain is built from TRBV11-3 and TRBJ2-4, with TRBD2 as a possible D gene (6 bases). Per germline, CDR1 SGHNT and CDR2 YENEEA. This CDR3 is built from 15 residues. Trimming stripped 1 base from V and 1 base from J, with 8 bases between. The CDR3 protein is CASSLVRGAKNIQYF. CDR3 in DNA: TGTGCCAGCAGCTTAGTACGGGGGGCCAAAAACATTCAGTACTTC.

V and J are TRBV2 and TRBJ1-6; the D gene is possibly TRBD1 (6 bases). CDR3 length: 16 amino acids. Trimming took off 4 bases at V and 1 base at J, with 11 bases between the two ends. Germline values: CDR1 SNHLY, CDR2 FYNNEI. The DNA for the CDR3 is TGTGCCAGCAGTGTTAACAGGGCTTCCTATAATTCACCCCTCCACTTT. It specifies CASSVNRASYNSPLHF.

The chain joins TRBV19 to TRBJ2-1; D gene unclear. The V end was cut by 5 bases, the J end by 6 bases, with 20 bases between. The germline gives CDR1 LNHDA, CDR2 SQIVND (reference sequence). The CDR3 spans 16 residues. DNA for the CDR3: TGTGCCAGTAGTTTGACCCCGCTTTACTCGAGCAATGAGCAGTTCTTC. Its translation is CASSLTPLYSSNEQFF.

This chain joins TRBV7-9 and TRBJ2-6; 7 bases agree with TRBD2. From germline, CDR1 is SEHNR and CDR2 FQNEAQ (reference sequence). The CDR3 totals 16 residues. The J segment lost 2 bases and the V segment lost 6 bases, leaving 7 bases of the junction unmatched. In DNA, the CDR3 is TGTGCCAGCAGAACTGGGGGAGGGACTGGGGCCAACGTCCTGACTTTC. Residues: CASRTGGGTGANVLTF. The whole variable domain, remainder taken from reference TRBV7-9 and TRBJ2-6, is DTGVSQNPRHKITKRGQNVTFRCDPISEHNRLYWYRQTLGQGPEFLTYFQNEAQLEKSRLLSDRFSAERPKGSFSTLEIQRTEQGDSAMYLCASRTGGGTGANVLTFGAGSRLTVL.

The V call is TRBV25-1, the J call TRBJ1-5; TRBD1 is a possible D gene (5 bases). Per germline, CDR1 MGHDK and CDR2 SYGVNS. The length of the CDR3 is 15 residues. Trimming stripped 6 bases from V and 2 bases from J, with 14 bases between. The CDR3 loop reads CASSPRDIGNQPQHF. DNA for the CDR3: TGTGCCAGCAGCCCCAGGGATATCGGCAATCAGCCCCAGCATTTT.

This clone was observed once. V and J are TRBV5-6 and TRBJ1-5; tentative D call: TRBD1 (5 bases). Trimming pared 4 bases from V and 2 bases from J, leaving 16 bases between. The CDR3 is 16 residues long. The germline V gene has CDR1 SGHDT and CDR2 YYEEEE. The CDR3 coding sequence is TGTGCCAGCAGCACCGGTAGGGGAGAGGGCAATCAGCCCCAGCATTTT. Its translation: CASSTGRGEGNQPQHF. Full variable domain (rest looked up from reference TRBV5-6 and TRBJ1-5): DAGVTQSPTHLIKTRGQQVTLRCSPKSGHDTVSWYQQALGQGPQFIFQYYEEEERQRGNFPDRFSGHQFPNYSSELNVNALLLGDSALYLCASSTGRGEGNQPQHFGDGTRLSIL.

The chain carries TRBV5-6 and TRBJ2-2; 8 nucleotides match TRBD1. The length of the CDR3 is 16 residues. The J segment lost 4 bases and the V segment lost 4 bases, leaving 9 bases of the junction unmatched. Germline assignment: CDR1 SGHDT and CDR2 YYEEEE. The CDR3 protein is CASSRTGKRGTGELFF. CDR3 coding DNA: TGTGCCAGCAGCAGGACAGGGAAACGGGGCACCGGGGAGCTGTTTTTT.

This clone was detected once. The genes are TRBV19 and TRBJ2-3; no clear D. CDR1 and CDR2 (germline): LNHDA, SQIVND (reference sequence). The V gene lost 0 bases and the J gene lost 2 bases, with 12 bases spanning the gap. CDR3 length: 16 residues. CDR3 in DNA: TGTGCCAGTAGTATAGATCTAGGGCTATCCACAGATACGCAGTATTTT. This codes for CASSIDLGLSTDTQYF.

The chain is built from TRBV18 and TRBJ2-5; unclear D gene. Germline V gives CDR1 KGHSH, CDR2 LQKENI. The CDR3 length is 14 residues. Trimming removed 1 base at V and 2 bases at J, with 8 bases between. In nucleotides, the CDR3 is TGTGCCAGCTCACCACTTAAGACTCAAGAGACCCAGTACTTC. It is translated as CASSPLKTQETQYF.

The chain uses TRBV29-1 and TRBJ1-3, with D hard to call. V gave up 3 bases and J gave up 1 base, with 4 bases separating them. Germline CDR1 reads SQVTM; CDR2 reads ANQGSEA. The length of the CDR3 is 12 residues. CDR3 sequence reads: CSVEQSGNTIYF. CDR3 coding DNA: TGCAGCGTTGAGCAGTCTGGAAACACCATATATTTT.

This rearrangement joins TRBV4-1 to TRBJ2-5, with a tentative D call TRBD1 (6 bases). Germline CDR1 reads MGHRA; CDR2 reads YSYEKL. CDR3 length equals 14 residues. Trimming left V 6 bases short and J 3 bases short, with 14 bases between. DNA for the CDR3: TGCGCCAGCAGGCCCGGGACATGGGAAGAGACCCAGTACTTC. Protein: CASRPGTWEETQYF.